This T cell receptor beta chain was retrieved from a study of cytomegalovirus exposure and HLA in healthy donors (dated by TCRdb to 2016 to 2017). Some background on the complete study: A later analysis indicated that the 120 validation repertoires were generated on the platform also employed for the 650 to 850 repertoires of the first cohort. To predict cytomegalovirus infection status, the study brought together high-throughput TCR immunosequencing, statistical association of individual TCRs with disease status, and machine learning. In addition to the first cohort of 650 to 800 subjects, a separate validation cohort of under 150 different subjects was used. The aim of the study was to test whether cataloging public T cell receptors could identify signatures of past pathogen exposure.

From the germline V gene, CDR1 is MGHRA and CDR2 is YSYEKL. A distance of 16 bases separates the germline ends of V and J, which lose 5 bases and 2 bases respectively. Including the terminal cysteine and phenylalanine, the CDR3 comprises 16 residues. Left in the record is the CDR3 DNA by itself, 48 bases read in frame from the first base. The protocol used for the library was the immunoSEQ multiplex PCR assay. The authors processed their data as follows. A statistical classification framework was built to diagnose cytomegalovirus status from the catalog of TCR beta chain sequences. TCRdb limited this immuneACCESS table to in-frame rearrangements with V and J called. A share of clones is missing; checked studies link under half to unresolved V genes, and the rest is unexplained. The D gene and trimming were derived from the DNA, and the V and J assignments and clone size from that table. This sample has 180,000 or so clones in its table, and around nine tenths of those were observed once. About 7.7% of the sample lies in the top ten.

Donors formed part of the validation cohort, which comprised 120 or so subjects and was distinct from the first cohort of roughly 600 subjects. Regarding this clone: The target of this receptor is not known. No quality values exist for individual bases; no much larger clone is one base distant.

What the research found in general, with its limitations: In vitro tests confirmed that a few of the cytomegalovirus-associated TCR beta chains recognize cytomegalovirus antigens. In both the original and validation cohorts, the classifier was reported to diagnose cytomegalovirus status with high specificity and sensitivity. A later analysis lacked HLA typing for the validation cohort, so it scored co-occurrence in that cohort across all 110 or so repertoires. In the study, some 160 TCR beta chains were listed as associated with cytomegalovirus. The authors suggested that the approach could potentially be extended to other disease states and immunological phenotypes. While some public TCRs were present in many individuals, most TCR sequences turned up only very rarely across donors. A later analysis found that TCRs clustered in the first cohort also tended to co-occur in the roughly 110 validation repertoires, with about 94% of cluster scores above 0.

The material sequenced was PBMCs. This sequence uses TRBV4-1 and TRBJ1-3; no D gene call is confident. The clonotype originates from a man in his thirties or forties in good health and CMV-seropositive. The CDR3 reads CASSSSTGLTGNTIYF. The DNA sequence is as follows: TGCGCCAGCAGCTCCAGCACCGGATTAACTGGAAACACCATATATTTT.